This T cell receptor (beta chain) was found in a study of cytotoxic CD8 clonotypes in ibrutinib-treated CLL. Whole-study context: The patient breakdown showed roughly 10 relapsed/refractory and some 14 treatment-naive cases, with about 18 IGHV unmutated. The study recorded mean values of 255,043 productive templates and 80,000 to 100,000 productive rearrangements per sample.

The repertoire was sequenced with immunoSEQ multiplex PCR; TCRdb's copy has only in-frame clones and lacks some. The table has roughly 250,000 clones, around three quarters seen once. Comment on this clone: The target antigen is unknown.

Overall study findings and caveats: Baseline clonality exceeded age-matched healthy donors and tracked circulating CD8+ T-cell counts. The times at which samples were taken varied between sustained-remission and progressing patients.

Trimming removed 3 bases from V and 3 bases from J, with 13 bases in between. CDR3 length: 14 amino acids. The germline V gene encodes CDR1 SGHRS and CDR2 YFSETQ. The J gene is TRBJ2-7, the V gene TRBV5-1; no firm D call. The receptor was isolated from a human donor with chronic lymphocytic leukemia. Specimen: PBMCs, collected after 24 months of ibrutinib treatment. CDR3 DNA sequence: TGCGCCAGCAGCTCGGGTACGGTTCTCTACGAGCAGTACTTC. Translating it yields CASSSGTVLYEQYF.